The next 17 T cell receptor beta chains were all read from a single sample in a study of CD8 T cells in Susac syndrome. The RNA input was about 0.5 to 1 ug, and it was reverse transcribed with random hexamers. Via MiXCR, TCRdb re-called the immunoSEQ multiplex PCR reads, giving one row per CDR3 protein. The data contain some 300,000 distinct CDR3 sequences, around 89% of them singletons. Sequenced material: CD8+ T cells from PBMCs. Source of these receptors: a human donor with multiple sclerosis.

The gene calls are TRBV6-2 or TRBV6-3 and TRBJ1-1; 7 bases are shared with TRBD1. V lost 5 bases to trimming and J lost 2 bases; unmatched junction nucleotides: 5. This CDR3 is built from 14 residues. Germline CDR1 is MNHEY and CDR2 is SVGEGT. The CDR3 DNA reads as TGTGCCAGCAGTGCGACAGGGTTTAACACTGAAGCTTTCTTT. Amino acids: CASSATGFNTEAFF.

The rearrangement uses TRBV7-9 and TRBJ2-1; tentative D call: TRBD1 (5 bases). Looked up from germline, CDR1 is SEHNR and CDR2 is FQNEAQ (reference sequence). The V end was cut by 4 bases, the J end by 3 bases, with 13 bases between. The CDR3 sequence is 15 residues long. The CDR3 is CASSSGAVNYNEQFF. The CDR3 DNA is TGTGCCAGCAGCTCTGGGGCTGTTAACTACAATGAGCAGTTCTTC.

The gene calls are TRBV27 and TRBJ2-1; D perhaps matches TRBD1 (5 bases). Germline values: CDR1 MNHEY, CDR2 SMNVEV (reference sequence). CDR3 length: 14 amino acids. V lost 6 bases and J 6 bases, leaving 15 bases between the germline ends. CDR3 sequence: CASRTGADINEQFF. The CDR3 DNA reads as TGTGCCAGCAGGACTGGGGCAGACATCAATGAGCAGTTCTTC.

The chain has TRBV2 and TRBJ2-7; 7 nucleotides match TRBD2. Germline CDR1 and CDR2: SNHLY and FYNNEI. Trimming took 11 bases from V and 6 from J; bases not matched to a gene: 13. The CDR3 loop spans 13 amino acids. The DNA of the CDR3 is TGTGCCCCGGAGCCGGGGAGGGCGGGCGAGCAGTACTTC. Translating gives CAPEPGRAGEQYF.

The CDR3 sequence is CASSSWGDRLNTEAFF. The CDR3 DNA sequence: TGTGCCAGCAGCTCCTGGGGGGACAGGCTGAACACTGAAGCTTTCTTT. The chain uses TRBV7-9 and TRBJ1-1; 8 bases match TRBD1. After removal of 4 bases from V and 0 bases from J, the junction contained 7 bases not matched to a gene. From germline, CDR1 is SEHNR and CDR2 FQNEAQ (reference sequence). This CDR3 is 16 amino acids long.

The chain is built from TRBV7-3 and TRBJ2-3, with D possibly matching TRBD2 (5 bases). The V and J ends lost 1 base and 2 bases respectively, with 13 bases between them. Germline values: CDR1 SGHTA, CDR2 FQGTGA. CDR3 length: 16 residues. Written as DNA, the CDR3 is TGTGCCAGCAGCTTAAGATGGGGAGAGTCCACAGATACGCAGTATTTT. This translates into CASSLRWGESTDTQYF.

This chain joins TRBV19 and TRBJ1-5, with D tentatively TRBD1 (5 bases). The germline gives CDR1 LNHDA, CDR2 SQIVND (reference sequence). This CDR3 region has 15 residues. Trimming pared 2 bases from V and 5 bases from J, leaving 13 bases between. The CDR3 region has the DNA TGTGCCAGTAGTATATTGGGGGTTCGGGATCAGCCCCAGCATTTT. It is translated as CASSILGVRDQPQHF.

The chain carries TRBV5-1 and TRBJ2-3; 12 nucleotides match TRBD2. Trimming cost V 3 bases and J 5 bases; bases outside gene matches: 7. The CDR3 is 16 amino acids. Germline CDR1 SGHRS, CDR2 YFSETQ. This CDR3 reads CASSSGLAGSLDTQYF. The CDR3, as DNA: TGCGCCAGCAGCTCAGGACTAGCGGGGAGTTTAGATACGCAGTATTTT.

The rearrangement links TRBV6-1 to TRBJ2-7; 7 nucleotides align to TRBD2. Per the germline V gene, CDR1 is MNHNS and CDR2 is SASEGT. J lost 0 bases, V lost 6 bases, and 8 bases had no gene match. CDR3 length equals 15 residues. The CDR3 coding sequence is TGTGCCAGCAGCCCCATCAAGCGGGACTCCTACGAGCAGTACTTC. Protein: CASSPIKRDSYEQYF.

The chain links TRBV24-1 to TRBJ2-1, with D unclear. Germline V gene data show CDR1 as KGHDR and CDR2 as SFDVKD. CDR3 length equals 12 residues. V lost 8 bases and J 4 bases, leaving 8 bases between the germline ends. The CDR3 reads CATNSGYNEQFF. For the CDR3, the DNA is TGTGCCACCAACTCGGGTTACAATGAGCAGTTCTTC.

This clonotype came up once. The V gene is TRBV11-2, the J gene TRBJ2-1, with TRBD1 as a possible D gene (6 bases). The V and J ends lost 5 bases and 4 bases respectively, with 15 bases between them. This CDR3 contains 15 residues. The germline V gene encodes CDR1 SGHAT and CDR2 FQNNGV. CDR3 loop: CASSPLTGGYNEQFF. The CDR3 DNA follows: TGTGCCAGCAGCCCACTGACAGGCGGATACAATGAGCAGTTCTTC.

This clonotype has just one count. The chain links TRBV4-3 to TRBJ2-4; D not certain. This CDR3 spans 17 amino acids. Trimming removed 0 bases at V and 0 bases at J, with 12 bases between. Germline CDR1 is LGHNA and CDR2 is YSLEER. CDR3 region: CASSQDWDLLAKNIQYF. CDR3 nucleotides: TGCGCCAGCAGCCAAGATTGGGATTTGCTAGCCAAAAACATTCAGTACTTC.

The V gene is TRBV7-3, the J gene TRBJ2-1; TRBD1 matches 8 bases. The trim removed 5 bases at V and 2 bases at J, leaving 8 bases unmatched. CDR3 length: 16 amino acids. Germline V CDR1 and CDR2: SGHTA, FQGTGA. In DNA, the CDR3 is TGTGCCAGCAGCCCTAGCTGGGGACAGGCCTACAATGAGCAGTTCTTC. Amino acid sequence: CASSPSWGQAYNEQFF.

The CDR3 region is CASSPPSGVALNTGELFF. The CDR3 region has the DNA TGTGCCAGCAGCCCCCCTTCAGGGGTAGCCTTGAACACCGGGGAGCTGTTTTTT. The chain couples TRBV9 to TRBJ2-2; possibly TRBD1 for D (6 bases). This CDR3 is built from 18 residues. CDR1 SGDLS and CDR2 YYNGEE come from the germline V gene. V was trimmed by 4 bases and J by 1 base, leaving 20 bases between them.

In this sample, this clonotype turned up a few times. The chain has TRBV7-2 and TRBJ1-2; D gene ambiguous. The CDR3 is 13 residues long. CDR1 is SGHTA, CDR2 FQGNSA, per germline. Between the trimmed V and J ends, which lost 5 bases and 4 bases, there was a span of 11 bases. CDR3 in DNA: TGTGCCAGCAGCCTCCCCGGACTCTATGGCTACACCTTC. This encodes CASSLPGLYGYTF. Supplemented by reference TRBV7-2 and TRBJ1-2, the full variable domain reads GAGVSQSPSNKVTEKGKDVELRCDPISGHTALYWYRQSLGQGLEFLIYFQGNSAPDKSGLPSDRFSAERTGGSVSTLTIQRTQQEDSAVYLCASSLPGLYGYTFGSGTRLTVV.

This sequence joins TRBV2 and TRBJ2-3; perhaps TRBD2 as D (5 bases). The germline V and J ends were trimmed by 6 bases and 6 bases, with 16 bases remaining between them. The CDR3 is 14 residues long. In germline, CDR1 is SNHLY, CDR2 FYNNEI. CDR3 nucleotides: TGTGCCAGCAGCGAGGGTCCTTGGACGGATACGCAGTATTTT. Translation: CASSEGPWTDTQYF.

The chain couples TRBV29-1 to TRBJ2-7; D not resolved. CDR3 length: 12 amino acids. CDR1 and CDR2 (germline): SQVTM, ANQGSEA. V gave up 6 bases and J gave up 5 bases, with 14 bases separating them. The CDR3 sequence is CSVPMKGNEQYF. As DNA, the CDR3 is TGCAGCGTACCTATGAAAGGGAACGAGCAGTACTTC.